Below are 4 T cell receptor beta chains sequenced from a single sample in a study of beta chain features in type 1 diabetes. Isolated RNA was reverse transcribed in full, so expressed TCRB transcripts were sequenced. TCRdb's copy holds only in-frame clones and misses some; the assay was immunoSEQ multiplex PCR. The repertoire holds 450,000 to 600,000 clones, with about 29% as singletons. Sequencing was performed on naive CD4+ T cells from blood. These receptors all come from a young man in good health.

This chain uses TRBV29-1 with TRBJ2-3; D is undetermined. CDR3 length: 12 residues. The V end was cut by 7 bases, the J end by 5 bases, with 13 bases between. CDR1 and CDR2 from the germline V gene are SQVTM and ANQGSEA. CDR3 loop: CSAKVSVDTQYF. The CDR3 nucleotides read TGCAGCGCCAAAGTTTCGGTAGATACGCAGTATTTT.

This clone was counted only a few times. The chain's CDR3 is CAWSVRRKNTEAFF. For the CDR3, the DNA is TGTGCCTGGAGTGTACGACGGAAGAACACTGAAGCTTTCTTT. This sequence joins TRBV30 and TRBJ1-1; D gene ambiguous. The CDR3 is made up of 14 amino acids. The V gene's germline CDR1 is GTSNPN and CDR2 SVGIG (reference sequence). Trimming cost V 0 bases and J 1 base, with 9 bases left between them.

The chain recombines TRBV2 with TRBJ2-7; D is possibly TRBD2 (5 bases). The CDR3 runs to 13 residues. Between the trimmed V and J ends, which lost 8 bases and 4 bases, there was a span of 15 bases. The germline CDR1 and CDR2 sequences are SNHLY and FYNNEI. The CDR3 sequence: CASLLDTYYEQYF. The CDR3 DNA reads TGTGCCAGCCTACTAGACACTTATTACGAGCAGTACTTC.

This clone was found a few times. This chain uses TRBV30 with TRBJ2-2; possibly TRBD1 for D (5 bases). Trimming removed 3 bases at V and 6 bases at J, with 11 bases between. CDR1 and CDR2 from the germline V gene are GTSNPN and SVGIG (reference sequence). The CDR3 covers 13 residues. The CDR3 bases are TGTGCCTGGAGACAAACAGGAGCCGGGGAGCTGTTTTTT. Translation gives CAWRQTGAGELFF.